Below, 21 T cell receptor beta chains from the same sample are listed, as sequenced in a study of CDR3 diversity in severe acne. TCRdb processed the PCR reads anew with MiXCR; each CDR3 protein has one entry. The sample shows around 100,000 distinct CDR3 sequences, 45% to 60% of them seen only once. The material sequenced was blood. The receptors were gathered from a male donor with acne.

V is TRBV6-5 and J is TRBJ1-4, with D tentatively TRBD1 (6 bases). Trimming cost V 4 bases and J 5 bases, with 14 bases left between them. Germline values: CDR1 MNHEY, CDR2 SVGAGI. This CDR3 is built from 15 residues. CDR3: CASSLLGGGNEKLFF. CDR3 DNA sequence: TGTGCCAGCAGTTTGCTGGGGGGCGGGAATGAAAAACTGTTTTTT.

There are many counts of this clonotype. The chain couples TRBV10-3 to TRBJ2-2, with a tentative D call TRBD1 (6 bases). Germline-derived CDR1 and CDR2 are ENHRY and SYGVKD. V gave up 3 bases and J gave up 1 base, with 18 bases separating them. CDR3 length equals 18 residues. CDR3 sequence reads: CAISDPNPDRRNTGELFF. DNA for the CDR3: TGTGCCATCAGTGATCCCAACCCCGACAGGAGGAACACCGGGGAGCTGTTTTTT.

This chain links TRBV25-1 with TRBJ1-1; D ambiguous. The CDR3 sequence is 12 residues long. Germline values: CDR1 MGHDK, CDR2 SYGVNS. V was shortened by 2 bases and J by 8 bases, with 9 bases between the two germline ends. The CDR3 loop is CASSEAGSEAFF. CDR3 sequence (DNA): TGTGCCAGCAGTGAAGCGGGGTCAGAAGCTTTCTTT.

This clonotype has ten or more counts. For the CDR3, the DNA is TGTGCCAGCAGCCGTGGCGGTGAGGACTATGGCTACACCTTC. Protein: CASSRGGEDYGYTF. The gene calls are TRBV9 and TRBJ1-2; D is unclear. This CDR3 is 14 amino acids long. Trimming pared 4 bases from V and 3 bases from J, leaving 13 bases between. CDR1 SGDLS and CDR2 YYNGEE come from the germline V gene.

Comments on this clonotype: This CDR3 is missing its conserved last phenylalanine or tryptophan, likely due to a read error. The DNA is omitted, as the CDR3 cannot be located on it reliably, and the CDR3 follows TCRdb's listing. CDR3 sequence: CASSEALGAAQTPL. The J gene is TRBJ1-1, the V gene TRBV2; the D call of TRBD1 is as the table states it, not checked on the DNA. CDR1 is SNHLY and CDR2 is FYNNEI in the germline V gene. The CDR3 spans 14 residues, counting both ends.

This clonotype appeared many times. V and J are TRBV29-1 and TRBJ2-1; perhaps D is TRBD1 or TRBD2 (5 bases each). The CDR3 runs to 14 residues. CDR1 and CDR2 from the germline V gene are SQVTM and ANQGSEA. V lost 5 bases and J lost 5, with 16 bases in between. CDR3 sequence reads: CSVQERGADNEQFF. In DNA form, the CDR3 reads TGCAGCGTTCAGGAGAGGGGAGCGGACAATGAGCAGTTCTTC.

Written as DNA, the CDR3 is TGCAGTGCTAGAGACCCCCCCCAGCCCCAGCATTTT. Amino acid sequence: CSARDPPQPQHF. This chain uses TRBV20-1 with TRBJ1-5; D gene ambiguous. The germline V and J ends were trimmed by 0 bases and 7 bases, with 7 bases remaining between them. The CDR3 contains 12 residues. The germline CDR1 and CDR2 sequences are DFQATT and SNEGSKA (reference sequence).

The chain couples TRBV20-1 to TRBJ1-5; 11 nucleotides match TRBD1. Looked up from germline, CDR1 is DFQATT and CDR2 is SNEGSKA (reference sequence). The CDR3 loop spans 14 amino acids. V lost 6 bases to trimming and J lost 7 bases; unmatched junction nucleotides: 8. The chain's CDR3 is CSARTGGSSQPQHF. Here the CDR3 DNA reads TGCAGTGCACGGACAGGGGGCTCGAGCCAGCCCCAGCATTTT.

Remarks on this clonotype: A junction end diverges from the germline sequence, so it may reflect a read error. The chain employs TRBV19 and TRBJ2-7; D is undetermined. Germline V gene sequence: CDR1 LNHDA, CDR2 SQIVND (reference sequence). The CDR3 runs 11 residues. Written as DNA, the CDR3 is TGTGCCTGTAGTATCGCCTACGAGCAGTACTTC. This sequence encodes CACSIAYEQYF.

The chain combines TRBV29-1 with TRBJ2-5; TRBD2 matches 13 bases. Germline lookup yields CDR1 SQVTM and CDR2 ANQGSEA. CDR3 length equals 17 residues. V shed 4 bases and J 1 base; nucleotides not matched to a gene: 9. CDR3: CSVAWTSGSPLQETQYF. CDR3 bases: TGCAGCGTTGCCTGGACTAGCGGGAGTCCGCTCCAAGAGACCCAGTACTTC. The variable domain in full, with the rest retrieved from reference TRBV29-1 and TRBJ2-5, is SAVISQKPSRDICQRGTSLTIQCQVDSQVTMMFWYRQQPGQSLTLIATANQGSEATYESGFVIDKFPISRPNLTFSTLTVSNMSPEDSSIYLCSVAWTSGSPLQETQYFGPGTRLLVL.

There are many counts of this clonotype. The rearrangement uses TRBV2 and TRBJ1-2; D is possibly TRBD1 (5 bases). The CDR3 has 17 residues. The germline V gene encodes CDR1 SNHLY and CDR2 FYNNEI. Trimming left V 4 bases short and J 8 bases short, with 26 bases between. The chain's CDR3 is CASSVVHVSGAGLGYTF. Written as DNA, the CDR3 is TGTGCCAGCAGTGTGGTCCACGTTTCTGGGGCAGGCCTCGGCTACACCTTC.

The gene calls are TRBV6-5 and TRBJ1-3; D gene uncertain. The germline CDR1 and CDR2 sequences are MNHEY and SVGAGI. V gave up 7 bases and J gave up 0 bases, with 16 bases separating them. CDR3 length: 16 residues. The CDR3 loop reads CASTTTRLRSGNTIYF. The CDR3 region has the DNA TGTGCCAGCACCACAACTCGACTACGCTCTGGAAACACCATATATTTT.

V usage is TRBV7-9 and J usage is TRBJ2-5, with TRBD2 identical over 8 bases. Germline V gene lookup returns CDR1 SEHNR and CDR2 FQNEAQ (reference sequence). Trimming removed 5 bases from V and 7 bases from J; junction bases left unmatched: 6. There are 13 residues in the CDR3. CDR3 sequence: CASSQGTSGTQYF. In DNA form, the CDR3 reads TGTGCCAGCAGCCAGGGGACTAGTGGGACCCAGTACTTC. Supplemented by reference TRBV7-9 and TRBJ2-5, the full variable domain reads DTGVSQNPRHKITKRGQNVTFRCDPISEHNRLYWYRQTLGQGPEFLTYFQNEAQLEKSRLLSDRFSAERPKGSFSTLEIQRTEQGDSAMYLCASSQGTSGTQYFGPGTRLLVL.

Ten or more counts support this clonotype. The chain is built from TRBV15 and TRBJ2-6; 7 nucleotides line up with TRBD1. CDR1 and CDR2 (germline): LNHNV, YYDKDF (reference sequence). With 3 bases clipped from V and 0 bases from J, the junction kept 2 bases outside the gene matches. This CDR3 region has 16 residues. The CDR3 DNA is TGTGCCACCAGCAGGGACAGGAGCTCTGGGGCCAACGTCCTGACTTTC. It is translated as CATSRDRSSGANVLTF. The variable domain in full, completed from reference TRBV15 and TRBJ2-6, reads DAMVIQNPRYQVTQFGKPVTLSCSQTLNHNVMYWYQQKSSQAPKLLFHYYDKDFNNEADTPDNFQSRRPNTSFCFLDIRSPGLGDTAMYLCATSRDRSSGANVLTFGAGSRLTVL.

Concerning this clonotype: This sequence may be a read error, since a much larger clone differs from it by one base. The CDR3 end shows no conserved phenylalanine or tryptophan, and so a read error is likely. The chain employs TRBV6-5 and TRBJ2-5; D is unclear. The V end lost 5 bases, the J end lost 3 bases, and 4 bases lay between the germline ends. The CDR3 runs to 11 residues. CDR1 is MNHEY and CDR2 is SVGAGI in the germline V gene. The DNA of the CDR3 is TGTGCCAGCAGTCCCGAAGAGACCCAGTACCTC. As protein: CASSPEETQYL.

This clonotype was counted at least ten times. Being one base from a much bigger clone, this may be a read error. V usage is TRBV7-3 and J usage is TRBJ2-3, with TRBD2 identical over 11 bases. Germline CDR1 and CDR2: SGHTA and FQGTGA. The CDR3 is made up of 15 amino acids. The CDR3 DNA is TGTGCCAGCAGCCGGTCGAGTAGCGGGGGGGATACGCGGTATTTT. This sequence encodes CASSRSSSGGDTRYF.

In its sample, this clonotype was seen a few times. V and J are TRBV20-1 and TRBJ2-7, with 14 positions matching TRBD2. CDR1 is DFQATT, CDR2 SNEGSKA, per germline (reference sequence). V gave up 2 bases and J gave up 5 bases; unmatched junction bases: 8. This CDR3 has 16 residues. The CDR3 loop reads CSARQRTSGGLNEQYF. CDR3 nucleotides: TGCAGTGCTAGACAAAGGACTAGCGGGGGGTTGAACGAGCAGTACTTC.

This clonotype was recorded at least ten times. CDR3 sequence: CASSQWGSGQGQETQYF. The CDR3, as DNA: TGTGCCAGCAGCCAATGGGGATCTGGACAGGGCCAAGAGACCCAGTACTTC. The V and J genes are TRBV4-2 and TRBJ2-5, with 8 bases lining up with TRBD1. V lost 2 bases to trimming and J lost 1 base; unmatched junction nucleotides: 9. The germline V gene encodes CDR1 LGHNA and CDR2 YNFKEQ. This CDR3 comprises 17 residues.

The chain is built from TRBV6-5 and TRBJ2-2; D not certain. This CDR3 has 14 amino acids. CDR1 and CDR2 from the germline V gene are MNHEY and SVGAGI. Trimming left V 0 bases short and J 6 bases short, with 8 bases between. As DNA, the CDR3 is TGTGCCAGCAGTTACTCGAACGGCGCCGGGGAGCTGTTTTTT. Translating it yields CASSYSNGAGELFF.

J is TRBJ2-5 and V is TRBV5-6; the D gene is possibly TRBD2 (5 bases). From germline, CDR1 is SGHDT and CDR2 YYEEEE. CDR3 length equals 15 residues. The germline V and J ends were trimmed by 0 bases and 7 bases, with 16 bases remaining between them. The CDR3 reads CASSLDGGLGLTQYF. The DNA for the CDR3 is TGTGCCAGCAGCTTGGACGGCGGGCTGGGTTTGACCCAGTACTTC.

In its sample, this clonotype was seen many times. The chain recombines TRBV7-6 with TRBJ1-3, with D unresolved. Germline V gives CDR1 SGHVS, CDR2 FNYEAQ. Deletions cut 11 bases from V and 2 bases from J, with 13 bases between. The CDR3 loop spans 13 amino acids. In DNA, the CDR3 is TGTGCCGCACGTTATGGTGCTGGAAACACCATATATTTT. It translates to CAARYGAGNTIYF.